This T cell receptor (beta chain) was obtained from a study of cytomegalovirus exposure and HLA in healthy donors. Broader study findings: A later analysis linked a missense DCLRE1C variant to TCR beta V- and J-gene trimming.

The CDR3 has 16 residues. Germline V CDR1 and CDR2: SEHNR, FQNEAQ (reference sequence). V was pared by 7 bases and J by 1 base, with 19 bases between. Notes on this clone: The antigen is unknown.

Researchers ran the PCR with 60 Vbeta and 13 Jbeta primers. Sequencing used immunoSEQ multiplex PCR; TCRdb keeps in-frame clones, though not all of them. The table has about 180,000 clones, over 75% seen once. Regarding donors, all were healthy bone marrow donors. This clonotype originated in a woman in her twenties or thirties in good health and CMV-seronegative. V and J are TRBV7-9 and TRBJ1-1; D might be TRBD1 (5 bases). The sequencing input was PBMCs. CDR3 region: CASIQTGGGRNTEAFF. For the CDR3, the DNA is TGTGCCAGCATCCAAACTGGGGGGGGTCGGAACACTGAAGCTTTCTTT.